The T cell receptor (beta chain) described here comes from a study of blood T cell repertoires in COVID-19. Study background: COVID-19 samples collected from the United States, Italy and Spain covered acute and convalescent phases. T cells, B-cell-depleted T cells, or PBMCs provided the cDNA or gDNA that served as material.

Sequencing was performed with immunoSEQ multiplex PCR; in TCRdb, only in-frame clones are kept and a portion is missing. The profile shows over 250,000 clones, roughly 90% of them singletons. Trimming left V 3 bases short and J 7 bases short, with 10 bases between. Germline assignment: CDR1 SGHTA and CDR2 FQGTGA. The CDR3 is 13 residues long. All recovered Cohort 3 donors got two negative PCRs, got clearance, or saw symptom resolution. V and J are TRBV7-3 and TRBJ2-1; D gene uncertain. The receptor comes from a woman aged 55-70 years who had recovered from COVID-19. The source material was PBMCs or T cells enriched from blood (not recorded which). The CDR3 region is CASSLNPGNEQFF. CDR3 coding DNA: TGTGCCAGCAGCTTGAACCCCGGGAATGAGCAGTTCTTC.